The clone carrying this T cell receptor (beta chain) appeared a single time. These data come from a study of CDR3 diversity in severe acne. Via MiXCR, TCRdb re-called the PCR reads, giving one row per CDR3 protein. The table includes some 85,000 distinct CDR3 sequences, about 49% detected once. Trimming shortened V by 3 bases and J by 2 bases, and 10 bases separated the two germline ends. CDR3 length equals 13 residues. Germline values: CDR1 SQVTM, CDR2 ANQGSEA. Sequencing was carried out using blood. This receptor was taken from a male donor with severe acne vulgaris. V usage is TRBV29-1 and J usage is TRBJ1-1; a weak D match, TRBD1 (5 bases). CDR3 coding DNA: TGCAGCGTTGACGAAAGGGGTAACACTGAAGCTTTCTTT. This translates into CSVDERGNTEAFF.